This T cell receptor (beta chain) was obtained from a study of vaccination and CD4 T cells after COVID-19. The study's findings and limits: Convalescent patients' median share of reactive clones seen only post-vaccination was around 84%.

The sample's treatment: approximately 9-day PBMC culture with coronavirus spike peptide pools or control peptides (ViraFEST assay). Researchers collected the unexposed donor's CD4+ T cells before the COVID-19 pandemic (2011-2018). Expansion of antigen-specific T cells with peptide pools by ViraFEST preceded sequencing of TCRs. Scientists separated out CD4+ T cells through negative selection following 10 days in culture. Both SARS-CoV-2 S/N and four cold-coronavirus spikes were used, cells permitting, to probe CD4+ T cells of unexposed donors. This clonotype was detected a few times. The antigen is undetermined. Sequencing of cultured CD4+ T cell DNA used the Oncomine TCR Beta short-read assay. Scientists extracted genomic DNA from CD4+ T cells grown in culture. MiXCR, run by TCRdb on the PCR reads, gives a single entry per CDR3 protein. The sample has approximately 11,000 distinct CDR3 sequences, around 37% seen once.

Germline values: CDR1 SGHTA, CDR2 FQGNSA. The CDR3 sequence is 14 residues long. V lost 0 bases, J lost 2 bases, and 7 bases lay in between. The TCR originated in a human donor in good health. Sequenced sample: CD4+ T cells from blood, cultured in vitro. The gene calls are TRBV7-2 and TRBJ2-5, with a tentative D call TRBD1 (6 bases). In nucleotides, the CDR3 is TGTGCCAGCAGCTTAGCGAGGGGGCAAGAGACCCAGTACTTC. The encoded protein is CASSLARGQETQYF.